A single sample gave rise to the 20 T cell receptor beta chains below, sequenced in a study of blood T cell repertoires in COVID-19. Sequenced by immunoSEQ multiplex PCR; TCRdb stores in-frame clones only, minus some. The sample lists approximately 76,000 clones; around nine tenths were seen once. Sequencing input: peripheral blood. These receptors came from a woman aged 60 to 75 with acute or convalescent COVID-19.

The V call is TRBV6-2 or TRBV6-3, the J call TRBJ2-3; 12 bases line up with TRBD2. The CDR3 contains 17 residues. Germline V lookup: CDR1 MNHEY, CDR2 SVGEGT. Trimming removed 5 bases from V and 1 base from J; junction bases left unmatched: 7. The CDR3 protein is CASSVPSGRAGTDTQYF. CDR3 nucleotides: TGTGCCAGCAGTGTCCCTAGCGGGAGGGCGGGCACAGATACGCAGTATTTT.

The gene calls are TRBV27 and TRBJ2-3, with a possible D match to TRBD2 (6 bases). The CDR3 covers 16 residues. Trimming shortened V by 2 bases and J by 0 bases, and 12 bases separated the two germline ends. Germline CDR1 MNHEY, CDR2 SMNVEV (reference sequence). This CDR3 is CASSLTSSGSTDTQYF. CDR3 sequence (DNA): TGTGCCAGCAGTTTAACATCCAGCGGGAGCACAGATACGCAGTATTTT.

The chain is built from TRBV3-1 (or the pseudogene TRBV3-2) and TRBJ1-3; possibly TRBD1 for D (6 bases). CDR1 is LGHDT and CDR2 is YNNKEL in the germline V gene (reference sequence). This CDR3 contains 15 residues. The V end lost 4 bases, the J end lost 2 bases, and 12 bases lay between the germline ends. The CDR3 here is CASSPLGGTGNTIYF. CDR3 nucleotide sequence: TGTGCCAGCAGCCCACTAGGGGGTACTGGAAACACCATATATTTT.

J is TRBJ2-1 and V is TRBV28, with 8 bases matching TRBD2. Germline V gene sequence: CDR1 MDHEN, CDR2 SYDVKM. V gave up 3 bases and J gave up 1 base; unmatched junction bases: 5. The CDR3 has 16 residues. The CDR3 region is CASSLVPGGSYNEQFF. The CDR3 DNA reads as TGTGCCAGCAGTTTGGTTCCGGGAGGGTCCTACAATGAGCAGTTCTTC.

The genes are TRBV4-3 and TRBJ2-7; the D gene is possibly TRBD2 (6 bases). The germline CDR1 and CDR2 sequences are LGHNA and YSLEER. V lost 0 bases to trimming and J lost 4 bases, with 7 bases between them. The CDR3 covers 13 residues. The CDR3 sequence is CASSQDSGYEQYF. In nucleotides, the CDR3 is TGCGCCAGCAGCCAAGATAGCGGATACGAGCAGTACTTC.

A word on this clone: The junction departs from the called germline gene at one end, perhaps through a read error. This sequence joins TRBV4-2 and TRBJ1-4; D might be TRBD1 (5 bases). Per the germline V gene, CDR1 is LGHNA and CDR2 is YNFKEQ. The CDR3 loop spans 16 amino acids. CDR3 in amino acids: CASSEEVWGRSEKLFF. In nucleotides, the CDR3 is TGTGCCAGCAGCGAAGAGGTCTGGGGCAGGAGCGAAAAACTGTTTTTT.

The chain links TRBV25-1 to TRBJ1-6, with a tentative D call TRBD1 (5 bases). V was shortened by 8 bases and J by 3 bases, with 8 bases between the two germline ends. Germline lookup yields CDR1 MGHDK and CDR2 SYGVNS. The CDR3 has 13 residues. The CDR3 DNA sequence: TGTGCCAGCGCCGACAGCTATAATTCACCCCTCCACTTT. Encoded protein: CASADSYNSPLHF.

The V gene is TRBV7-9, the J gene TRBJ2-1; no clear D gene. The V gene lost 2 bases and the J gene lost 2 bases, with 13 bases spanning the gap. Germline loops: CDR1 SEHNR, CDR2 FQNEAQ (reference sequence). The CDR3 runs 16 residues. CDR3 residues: CASSLRGSRTYNEQFF. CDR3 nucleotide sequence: TGTGCCAGCAGCTTACGAGGTTCCAGAACCTACAATGAGCAGTTCTTC. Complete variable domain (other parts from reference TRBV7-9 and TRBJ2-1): DTGVSQNPRHKITKRGQNVTFRCDPISEHNRLYWYRQTLGQGPEFLTYFQNEAQLEKSRLLSDRFSAERPKGSFSTLEIQRTEQGDSAMYLCASSLRGSRTYNEQFFGPGTRLTVL.

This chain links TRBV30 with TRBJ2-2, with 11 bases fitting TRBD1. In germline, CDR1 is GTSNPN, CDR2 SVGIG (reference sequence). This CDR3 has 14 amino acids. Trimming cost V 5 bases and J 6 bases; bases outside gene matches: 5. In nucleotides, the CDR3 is TGTGCCTGGTTTCCGGGACAGGGGGCCGGGGAGCTGTTTTTT. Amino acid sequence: CAWFPGQGAGELFF.

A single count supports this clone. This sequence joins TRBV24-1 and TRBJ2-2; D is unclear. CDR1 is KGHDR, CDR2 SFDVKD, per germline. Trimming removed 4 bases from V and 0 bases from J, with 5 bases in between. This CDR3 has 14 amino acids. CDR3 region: CATSDPANTGELFF. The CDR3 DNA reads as TGTGCCACCAGTGACCCCGCGAACACCGGGGAGCTGTTTTTT.

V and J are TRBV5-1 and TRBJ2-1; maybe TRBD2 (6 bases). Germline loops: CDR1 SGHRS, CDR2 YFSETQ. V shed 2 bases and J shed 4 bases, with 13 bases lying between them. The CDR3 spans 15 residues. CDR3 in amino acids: CASSLGGTLYNEQFF. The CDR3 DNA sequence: TGCGCCAGCAGCTTAGGAGGGACGCTTTACAATGAGCAGTTCTTC.

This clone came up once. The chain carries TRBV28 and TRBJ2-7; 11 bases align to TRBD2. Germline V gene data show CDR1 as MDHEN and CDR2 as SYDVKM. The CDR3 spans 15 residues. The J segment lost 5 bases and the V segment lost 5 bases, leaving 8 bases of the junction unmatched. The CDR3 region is CASSTLAGGRNEQYF. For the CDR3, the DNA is TGTGCCAGCAGTACCTTAGCGGGGGGGCGGAACGAGCAGTACTTC.

This CDR3 is CASSFGVTEAFF. In DNA, the CDR3 is TGTGCCAGCAGTTTCGGGGTTACTGAAGCTTTCTTT. V is TRBV12-3 or TRBV12-4 and J is TRBJ1-1, with D unclear. Trimming cost V 3 bases and J 5 bases, with 7 bases left between them. The CDR3 is 12 residues long.

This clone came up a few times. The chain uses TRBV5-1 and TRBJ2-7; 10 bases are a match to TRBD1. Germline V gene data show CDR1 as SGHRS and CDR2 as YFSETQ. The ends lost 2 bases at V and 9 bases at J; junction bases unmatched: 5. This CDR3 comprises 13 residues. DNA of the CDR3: TGCGCCAGCAGCTTAGGGACAGGGGAAGGGCAGTACTTC. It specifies CASSLGTGEGQYF. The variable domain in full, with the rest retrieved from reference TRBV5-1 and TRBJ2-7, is KAGVTQTPRYLIKTRGQQVTLSCSPISGHRSVSWYQQTPGQGLQFLFEYFSETQRNKGNFPGRFSGRQFSNSRSEMNVSTLELGDSALYLCASSLGTGEGQYFGPGTRLTVT.

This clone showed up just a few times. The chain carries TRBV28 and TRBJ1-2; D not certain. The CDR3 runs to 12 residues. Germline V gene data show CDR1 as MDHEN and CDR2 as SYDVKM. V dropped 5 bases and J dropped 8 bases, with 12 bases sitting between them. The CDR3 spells CASSLPPAGYTF. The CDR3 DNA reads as TGTGCCAGCAGTCTCCCCCCAGCGGGCTACACCTTC.

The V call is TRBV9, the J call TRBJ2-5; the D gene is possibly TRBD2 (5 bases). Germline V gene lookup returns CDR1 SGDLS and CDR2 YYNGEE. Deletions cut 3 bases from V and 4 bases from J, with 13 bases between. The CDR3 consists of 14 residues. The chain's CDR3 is CASSERASRETQYF. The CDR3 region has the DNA TGTGCCAGCAGCGAGAGAGCTAGCAGAGAGACCCAGTACTTC.

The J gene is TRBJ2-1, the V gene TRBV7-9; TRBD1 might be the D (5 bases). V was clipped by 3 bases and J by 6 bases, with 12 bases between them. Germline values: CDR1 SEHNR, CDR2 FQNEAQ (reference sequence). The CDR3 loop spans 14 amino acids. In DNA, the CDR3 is TGTGCCAGCAGCTTCAATGGGGCGGTCAATGAGCAGTTCTTC. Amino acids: CASSFNGAVNEQFF.

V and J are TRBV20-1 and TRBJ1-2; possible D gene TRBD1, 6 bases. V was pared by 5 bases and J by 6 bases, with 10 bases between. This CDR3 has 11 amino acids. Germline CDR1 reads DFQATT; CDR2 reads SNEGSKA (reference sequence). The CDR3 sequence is CSADRIHGYTF. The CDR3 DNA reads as TGCAGTGCTGACAGGATACATGGCTACACCTTC.

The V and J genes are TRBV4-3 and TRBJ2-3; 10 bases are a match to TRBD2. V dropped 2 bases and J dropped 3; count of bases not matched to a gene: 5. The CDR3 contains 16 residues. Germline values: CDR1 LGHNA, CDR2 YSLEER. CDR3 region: CASSQIAGGLTDTQYF. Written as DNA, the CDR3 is TGCGCCAGCAGCCAAATAGCGGGGGGACTAACAGATACGCAGTATTTT.

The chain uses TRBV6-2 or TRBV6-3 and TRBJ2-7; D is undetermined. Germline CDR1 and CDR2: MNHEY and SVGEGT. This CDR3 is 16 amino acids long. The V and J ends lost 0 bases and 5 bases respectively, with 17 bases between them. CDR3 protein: CASSYSPSGLAHEQYF. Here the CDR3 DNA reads TGTGCCAGCAGTTACTCCCCGTCGGGTCTTGCCCACGAGCAGTACTTC.